One and the same sample provided the 13 T cell receptor beta chains below, sequenced in a study of shared clonotypes between healthy human individuals. Positive CCR7 selection of CD45RO-negative cells yielded the naive CD8 cells, and terminally differentiated effector memory CD45RA+ cells were excluded. This table comes from immunoSEQ multiplex PCR, and its TCRdb copy is limited to in-frame clones, with some not included. The sample yields approximately 2,200,000 clones, about 93% seen once. Sequencing was done on a sample of naive CD8+ T cells from PBMCs. The receptors were gathered from a man aged 18 to 29 in good health. Some clones in this sample may be carry-over from other donors' samples.

The chain employs TRBV27 and TRBJ1-2, with a weak D call TRBD1 (5 bases). The germline V gene has CDR1 MNHEY and CDR2 SMNVEV (reference sequence). The germline V and J ends were trimmed by 4 bases and 3 bases, with 12 bases remaining between them. This CDR3 is built from 14 residues. This CDR3 is CASSSGPGYYGYTF. The CDR3 DNA reads TGTGCCAGCAGTTCGGGACCGGGCTACTATGGCTACACCTTC.

The genes are TRBV7-9 and TRBJ2-1; TRBD2 agrees at 9 bases. Germline values: CDR1 SEHNR, CDR2 FQNEAQ (reference sequence). The CDR3 is made up of 17 amino acids. J lost 4 bases, V lost 1 base, and 8 bases had no gene match. CDR3 in amino acids: CASSLGAAAGGYNEQFF. The CDR3 coding sequence is TGTGCCAGCAGCTTAGGAGCTGCAGCGGGAGGATACAATGAGCAGTTCTTC.

The chain uses TRBV7-6 and TRBJ2-2, with 9 bases identical to TRBD1. This CDR3 region has 16 residues. V shed 9 bases, J shed 1 base, and the junction held 9 bases outside the gene matches. Germline CDR1 reads SGHVS; CDR2 reads FNYEAQ. CDR3 DNA sequence: TGTGCCAGGGATTCGACAGGGGGAAGGAACACCGGGGAGCTGTTTTTT. Translating it yields CARDSTGGRNTGELFF. The entire variable domain, with the rest obtained from reference TRBV7-6 and TRBJ2-2, is as follows: GAGVSQSPRYKVTKRGQDVALRCDPISGHVSLYWYRQALGQGPEFLTYFNYEAQQDKSGLPNDRFSAERPEGSISTLTIQRTEQRDSAMYRCARDSTGGRNTGELFFGEGSRLTVL.

CDR3 amino acids: CASRRLAGRPETQYF. CDR3 sequence (DNA): TGTGCCAGCAGACGACTAGCGGGACGGCCAGAGACCCAGTACTTC. V usage is TRBV7-9 and J usage is TRBJ2-5, with 11 bases fitting TRBD2. The junction had 7 bases not matched to a gene; V was cut back by 6 bases and J by 4 bases. Germline values: CDR1 SEHNR, CDR2 FQNEAQ (reference sequence). The CDR3 covers 15 residues.

V is TRBV28 and J is TRBJ1-1; no definite D call. Deletions cut 3 bases from V and 3 bases from J, with 11 bases between. Germline V lookup: CDR1 MDHEN, CDR2 SYDVKM. This CDR3 is built from 14 residues. The CDR3 loop reads CASSFFGRDTEAFF. For the CDR3, the DNA is TGTGCCAGCAGTTTCTTTGGGCGTGACACTGAAGCTTTCTTT.

Here the CDR3 DNA reads TGTGCCAGCAGGGGACTAGCTCCCACCATTGATACGCAGTATTTT. Translated, it gives CASRGLAPTIDTQYF. The chain recombines TRBV2 with TRBJ2-3; 9 nucleotides agree with TRBD2. The germline CDR1 and CDR2 sequences are SNHLY and FYNNEI. Trimming removed 6 bases from V and 6 bases from J; junction bases left unmatched: 10. This CDR3 has 15 amino acids.

This chain uses TRBV28 with TRBJ2-1, with TRBD1 matching over 12 bases. V lost 5 bases and J lost 12; bases outside the gene matches: 14. The germline V gene has CDR1 MDHEN and CDR2 SYDVKM. The CDR3 runs 16 residues. CDR3 sequence: CASSPPGGTGGFGQFF. The CDR3 region has the DNA TGTGCCAGCAGTCCCCCGGGTGGGACAGGGGGCTTCGGGCAGTTCTTC.

The table lists this clone with a count of one. The rearrangement links TRBV5-4 to TRBJ2-7; D may be TRBD1 (6 bases). Deletions cut 2 bases from V and 5 bases from J, with 17 bases between. CDR3 size: 15 residues. CDR1 and CDR2 (germline): SGHNT, YYREEE (reference sequence). This CDR3 reads CASSFGITGSDEQYF. CDR3 coding DNA: TGTGCCAGCAGCTTCGGTATCACAGGGTCTGACGAGCAGTACTTC.

The CDR3 protein is CASSLVGFHEQYF. The CDR3 nucleotides read TGCGCCAGCAGCTTGGTTGGTTTCCACGAGCAGTACTTC. The chain is built from TRBV5-1 and TRBJ2-7, with D hard to call. Germline assignment: CDR1 SGHRS and CDR2 YFSETQ. The CDR3 consists of 13 residues. V was pared by 0 bases and J by 5 bases, with 9 bases between.

This chain links TRBV27 with TRBJ2-2; D is possibly TRBD2 (5 bases). The CDR3 loop spans 12 amino acids. From germline, CDR1 is MNHEY and CDR2 SMNVEV (reference sequence). Trimming took 6 bases from V and 6 from J, leaving 8 bases between them. CDR3 amino acids: CASSHGAGELFF. CDR3 nucleotides: TGTGCCAGCAGCCACGGGGCCGGGGAGCTGTTTTTT.

The chain joins TRBV29-1 to TRBJ1-3; 9 nucleotides match TRBD1. CDR1 and CDR2 (germline): SQVTM, ANQGSEA. The V and J ends lost 7 bases and 3 bases, in that order; junction bases with no gene match: 4. The CDR3 is 13 residues long. The CDR3 sequence is CSGQGGRGNTIYF. DNA of the CDR3: TGCAGCGGACAGGGGGGTCGTGGAAACACCATATATTTT.

This chain links TRBV19 with TRBJ2-1; D is uncertain. In germline, CDR1 is LNHDA, CDR2 SQIVND (reference sequence). Trimming took off 7 bases at V and 2 bases at J, with 9 bases between the two ends. This CDR3 has 13 residues. Here the CDR3 DNA reads TGTGCCAGTACCACATCACCCTACAATGAGCAGTTCTTC. It translates to CASTTSPYNEQFF.

CDR3 region: CASSPPGKGNNEQFF. The CDR3 DNA is TGTGCCAGCAGCCCCCCAGGAAAGGGGAACAATGAGCAGTTCTTC. The chain employs TRBV7-9 and TRBJ2-1, with D possibly TRBD1 on 5 matching bases. V was clipped by 5 bases and J by 5 bases, with 16 bases between them. The CDR3 contains 15 residues. The germline gives CDR1 SEHNR, CDR2 FQNEAQ (reference sequence). The full variable domain, with the rest looked up from reference TRBV7-9 and TRBJ2-1, is DTGVSQNPRHKITKRGQNVTFRCDPISEHNRLYWYRQTLGQGPEFLTYFQNEAQLEKSRLLSDRFSAERPKGSFSTLEIQRTEQGDSAMYLCASSPPGKGNNEQFFGPGTRLTVL.